This T cell receptor beta chain is drawn from a study of shared clonotypes between healthy human individuals (dated by TCRdb to the early 2020s). About the full investigation: Two women and a few men aged 18 to 49 years were included in the cohort. Blood TCR repertoires of about five healthy adults were deeply sequenced to estimate repertoire size and the extent of clonotype sharing between individuals. Different laboratories and diverse techniques were used to prepare libraries and sequence TCR repertoires, to increase sequencing depth and limit assay-specific biases. For each donor, CD4 naive and CD4 memory were each given three plates, CD8 naive was given two plates, and CD8 memory was given one plate. Per donor, leukapheresis produced somewhere between about 0.9 and 10 billion PBMCs. Beyond this particular receptor, the publication reports: The small number of donors limited the genetic and exposure-history diversity represented. Naive subsets generally had larger estimated clonotype richness than memory subsets did. Higher generation probabilities were observed for clonotypes shared by all four sorted-subset donors than for non-shared clonotypes. Pairwise subsampling led to the expectation that sequencing depth would affect the degree of clonotype sharing among donors. When four donors were compared, the shared fraction of clonotypes was around 4.6% for naive CD4, about 4% for naive CD8, 2% to 2.5% for memory CD4, and 0.3% to 0.5% for memory CD8. Sampling was restricted to blood, and TCR repertoires in tissue are likely to differ from TCR repertoires in blood. Rarefaction of sorted-subset datasets indicated incomplete sequencing despite the large sequencing depth.

CDR1 and CDR2, per the germline V gene, are MNHNS and SASEGT. The CDR3 goes from the cysteine to the phenylalanine over 17 residues. Only CDR3 DNA remains: 51 bases, in frame from the first base. V loses 0 bases at its end and J loses 0 bases; junction bases beyond the gene matches: 7. Using the deep immunoSEQ assay, multiplex PCR amplified TCR CDR3 regions from genomic DNA. For each cell subset, the extracted genomic DNA was distributed evenly across all wells of several immunoSEQ 96-well plates, and each plate served as one replicate. For sorted subsets, around 0.2 ug of genomic DNA, equivalent to 25,000 to 30,000 T cell genomes, went into each replicate PCR. Purified libraries were quantified with a Qubit 3.0 fluorometer, sized on a Bioanalyzer 2100, and re-quantified with the KAPA Library Quantification kit. Every immunoSEQ 96-well plate was sequenced on a dedicated single-read 150-cycle Illumina NextSeq 550 flow cell. In the authors' own workflow: Because the immunoSEQ output included only junctional sequences and no quality scores, the filtering could not be the same as the filtering used for full-length reads. To assign V/J genes and CDR3, sequences were annotated using PyIR, a Python wrapper for IgBLAST v1.9, with IMGT germline references. Reads were filtered out if the reads had weak V/J assignments (E-value above 1e-6), no CDR3, stop codons, out-of-frame junctions, or ambiguous translated residues. V3J clonotypes were defined by identical inferred V gene, J gene, and CDR3 amino acid sequence. Percentage overlap between repertoires was computed as shared unique clonotypes divided by the size of the smaller repertoire. Richness of each repertoire was evaluated using RTK rarefaction, the Chao1 estimator, and Recon v2.1 estimates of unobserved clonotypes. OLGA was used to compute generation probabilities for all TCRbeta clonotypes that the gDNA method yielded from a handful of donors. TCRdb holds this immuneACCESS table with in-frame rearrangements only. Some clones are missing; in checked studies, unresolved V genes explain under half, and the rest has no known cause. V and J calls and clone size are given by that table; D and trimming were obtained from the DNA. A total of 2 million to 2.5 million clones appear in this sample, approximately 90% of them only once. More than 0.35% of the sample rests with the top ten.

As concerns this clone: Its antigen remains undetermined. No qualities accompany the bases; no much larger clone lies one base away.

The donors were healthy, HIV-negative adults who had no recently reported acute infections or vaccinations. Every donor was a Caucasian adult living in Nashville, Tennessee, USA. CD4+ T cells were enriched by magnetic negative selection; naive cells were then positively selected on CD45RA, and the negative fraction formed the memory subset. Blood was collected by leukapheresis, and PBMCs were isolated by Ficoll-Histopaque density gradient centrifugation and then cryopreserved in liquid nitrogen vapor phase. Purity and quantity of every magnetically sorted T cell population were checked by analytical flow cytometry. Genomic DNA was isolated from every sorted fraction and measured by UV absorbance on a Nanodrop 2000c.

Sequences were obtained from naive CD4+ T cells from PBMCs. The cell subset or site label, read with the paper, signifies: CD45RA+ positively selected. The rearranged segments are TRBV6-1 and TRBJ1-2; 7 bases in the junction line up with TRBD1. The receptor was isolated from a man younger than 30 in good health. Some clones in this sample may be carry-over from other donors' samples. CDR3 sequence: CASSEARQGQTNYGYTF. The nucleotide sequence is TGTGCCAGCAGTGAAGCGAGACAGGGCCAGACTAACTATGGCTACACCTTC.